Listed below are T cell receptor beta chains from one sample, sequenced in a study of cytomegalovirus exposure and HLA in healthy donors. Assay: immunoSEQ multiplex PCR; the TCRdb copy retains only in-frame clones and omits some. Of around 140,000 clones detected, approximately 87% appear once; the ten largest clones hold 1.5%. Sequencing used PBMCs. These receptors were taken from a man between 40 and 49 years old in good health and CMV-seronegative. Each CDR3 is given with its conserved first and last residue. D genes are given only for firm matches. Clone size is stated in some rows and not others, as once, few, many or a class when expanded.

j_gene: TRBJ1-1; v_gene: TRBV11-1; d_gene: -; abundance: -; CDR3aa: CASSLDGQGLTEAFF; CDR3nt: TGTGCCAGCAGCTTAGACGGCCAGGGATTAACTGAAGCTTTCTTT
j_gene: TRBJ2-5; v_gene: TRBV5-1; d_gene: -; abundance: once; CDR3aa: CASSLVVRGPGQETQYF; CDR3nt: TGCGCCAGCAGCTTGGTAGTTCGTGGGCCCGGCCAGGAGACCCAGTACTTC
j_gene: TRBJ1-4; v_gene: TRBV29-1; d_gene: -; abundance: -; CDR3aa: CSVRTFSNEKLFF; CDR3nt: TGCAGCGTGAGGACTTTTTCTAATGAAAAACTGTTTTTT
j_gene: TRBJ1-5; v_gene: TRBV9; d_gene: -; abundance: -; CDR3aa: CASSSSWGDQPQHF; CDR3nt: TGTGCCAGCAGCTCATCGTGGGGGGATCAGCCCCAGCATTTT
j_gene: TRBJ1-4; v_gene: TRBV7-9; d_gene: -; abundance: -; CDR3aa: CASSLGTEEKLFF; CDR3nt: TGTGCCAGCAGCTTAGGCACGGAGGAAAAACTGTTTTTT
j_gene: TRBJ2-3; v_gene: TRBV19; d_gene: -; abundance: -; CDR3aa: CASSILFSRGDTQYF; CDR3nt: TGTGCCAGTAGTATCCTATTTAGTAGGGGGGATACGCAGTATTTT
j_gene: TRBJ2-7; v_gene: TRBV6-5; d_gene: -; abundance: once; CDR3aa: CASSYNSYSYEQYF; CDR3nt: TGTGCCAGCAGTTATAACAGCTACTCCTACGAGCAGTACTTC
j_gene: TRBJ2-7; v_gene: TRBV19; d_gene: -; abundance: -; CDR3aa: CASSFGGPGEQYF; CDR3nt: TGTGCCAGTAGTTTCGGTGGGCCTGGGGAGCAGTACTTC
j_gene: TRBJ2-3; v_gene: TRBV25-1; d_gene: -; abundance: -; CDR3aa: CASSESDTQYF; CDR3nt: TGTGCCAGCAGTGAATCGGATACGCAGTATTTT
j_gene: TRBJ1-1; v_gene: TRBV19; d_gene: -; abundance: -; CDR3aa: CASRPDRMNTEAFF; CDR3nt: TGTGCCAGTAGGCCCGACAGGATGAACACTGAAGCTTTCTTT
j_gene: TRBJ2-3; v_gene: TRBV4-3; d_gene: -; abundance: few; CDR3aa: CASSGELGDTQYF; CDR3nt: TGCGCCAGCAGCGGCGAGTTGGGCGATACGCAGTATTTT
j_gene: TRBJ2-3; v_gene: TRBV25-1; d_gene: TRBD2; abundance: -; CDR3aa: CASSLPGGTDTQYF; CDR3nt: TGTGCCAGCAGTCTGCCGGGAGGTACAGATACGCAGTATTTT
j_gene: TRBJ2-2; v_gene: TRBV15; d_gene: -; abundance: -; CDR3aa: CATSVGQLRTGELFF; CDR3nt: TGTGCCACCAGCGTGGGGCAGTTACGCACCGGGGAGCTGTTTTTT
j_gene: TRBJ2-5; v_gene: TRBV29-1; d_gene: -; abundance: few; CDR3aa: CSVVPGTTVETQYF; CDR3nt: TGCAGCGTTGTACCCGGTACTACGGTAGAGACCCAGTACTTC
j_gene: TRBJ2-3; v_gene: TRBV27; d_gene: TRBD2; abundance: once; CDR3aa: CASSLLIAGGTDTQYF; CDR3nt: TGTGCCAGCAGTTTATTGATAGCGGGGGGCACAGATACGCAGTATTTT
j_gene: TRBJ1-1; v_gene: TRBV6-5; d_gene: TRBD1; abundance: -; CDR3aa: CASRRTGVATEAFF; CDR3nt: TGTGCCAGCAGGCGTACAGGGGTTGCAACTGAAGCTTTCTTT
j_gene: TRBJ2-5; v_gene: TRBV7-9; d_gene: TRBD2; abundance: -; CDR3aa: CASSLGLAGGPGQETQYF; CDR3nt: TGTGCCAGCAGTTTGGGACTAGCGGGAGGGCCGGGCCAAGAGACCCAGTACTTC
j_gene: TRBJ1-4; v_gene: TRBV19; d_gene: -; abundance: -; CDR3aa: CASSKVQLAEKLFF; CDR3nt: TGTGCCAGTAGTAAGGTACAGCTAGCTGAAAAACTGTTTTTT
j_gene: TRBJ1-4; v_gene: TRBV2; d_gene: -; abundance: few; CDR3aa: CASKGVKTDYNEKLFF; CDR3nt: TGTGCCAGCAAGGGTGTAAAGACAGATTATAATGAAAAACTGTTTTTT
j_gene: TRBJ2-7; v_gene: TRBV6-5; d_gene: -; abundance: -; CDR3aa: CASSAPGSGEQYF; CDR3nt: TGTGCCAGCAGTGCCCCAGGGTCGGGCGAGCAGTACTTC
j_gene: TRBJ2-1; v_gene: TRBV11-2; d_gene: -; abundance: few; CDR3aa: CASSSLRGPGNEQFF; CDR3nt: TGTGCCAGCAGCTCCCTACGAGGGCCGGGGAATGAGCAGTTCTTC
j_gene: TRBJ2-2; v_gene: TRBV28; d_gene: -; abundance: -; CDR3aa: CASSPGGLGERRTGELFF; CDR3nt: TGTGCCAGCAGTCCCGGGGGTTTGGGGGAGCGACGCACCGGGGAGCTGTTTTTT
j_gene: TRBJ1-1; v_gene: TRBV2; d_gene: TRBD1; abundance: -; CDR3aa: CASSGGQGAAEAFF; CDR3nt: TGTGCCAGCAGTGGGGGACAGGGGGCGGCTGAAGCTTTCTTT
j_gene: TRBJ2-6; v_gene: TRBV19; d_gene: TRBD1; abundance: -; CDR3aa: CASSIRLGQATSGANVLTF; CDR3nt: TGTGCCAGTAGTATTCGGTTGGGACAGGCAACCTCTGGGGCCAACGTCCTGACTTTC
j_gene: TRBJ1-3; v_gene: TRBV7-8; d_gene: -; abundance: -; CDR3aa: CASSTPGRGGEGSGNTIYF; CDR3nt: TGTGCCAGCAGTACCCCGGGACGGGGAGGAGAGGGCTCTGGAAACACCATATATTTT
j_gene: TRBJ2-1; v_gene: TRBV19; d_gene: -; abundance: -; CDR3aa: CASSTGTKLRGIVRDEQFF; CDR3nt: TGTGCCAGTAGCACCGGGACAAAGCTGCGAGGAATCGTTAGGGATGAGCAGTTCTTC
j_gene: TRBJ2-7; v_gene: TRBV11-3; d_gene: TRBD1; abundance: -; CDR3aa: CASSSGQGVSYEQYF; CDR3nt: TGTGCCAGCAGCTCGGGACAGGGCGTTTCCTACGAGCAGTACTTC
j_gene: TRBJ1-1; v_gene: TRBV19; d_gene: -; abundance: -; CDR3aa: CASSIAGAAEAFF; CDR3nt: TGTGCCAGTAGTATCGCAGGGGCGGCTGAAGCTTTCTTT
j_gene: TRBJ2-7; v_gene: TRBV4-3; d_gene: -; abundance: -; CDR3aa: CASSQDWGRKGYEQYF; CDR3nt: TGCGCCAGCAGCCAAGATTGGGGGAGGAAGGGGTACGAGCAGTACTTC
j_gene: TRBJ1-2; v_gene: TRBV28; d_gene: TRBD1; abundance: -; CDR3aa: CASSRQGNYGYTF; CDR3nt: TGTGCCAGCAGTCGACAGGGCAACTATGGCTACACCTTC
j_gene: TRBJ1-5; v_gene: TRBV5-6; d_gene: TRBD1; abundance: -; CDR3aa: CASSFGTGYNQPQHF; CDR3nt: TGTGCCAGCAGCTTCGGGACAGGCTACAATCAGCCCCAGCATTTT
j_gene: TRBJ1-2; v_gene: TRBV10-3; d_gene: -; abundance: -; CDR3aa: CAISEPKRGGYTF; CDR3nt: TGTGCCATCAGTGAGCCCAAAAGGGGGGGCTACACCTTC
j_gene: TRBJ2-1; v_gene: TRBV7-2; d_gene: TRBD2; abundance: -; CDR3aa: CASSRRFREGEQFF; CDR3nt: TGTGCCAGCAGCCGGAGATTCCGGGAGGGTGAGCAGTTCTTC
j_gene: TRBJ2-1; v_gene: TRBV7-2; d_gene: TRBD2; abundance: -; CDR3aa: CASSPRTSGNNEQFF; CDR3nt: TGTGCCAGCAGCCCTAGGACTAGCGGGAACAATGAGCAGTTCTTC
j_gene: TRBJ2-1; v_gene: TRBV11-2; d_gene: TRBD2; abundance: -; CDR3aa: CASTPSTASGAEQFF; CDR3nt: TGTGCCAGCACCCCCTCGACGGCTAGCGGGGCTGAGCAGTTCTTC
j_gene: TRBJ2-1; v_gene: TRBV28; d_gene: TRBD2; abundance: -; CDR3aa: CASSSPSGGTYNEQFF; CDR3nt: TGTGCCAGCAGTTCCCCCTCCGGGGGGACCTACAATGAGCAGTTCTTC
j_gene: TRBJ1-4; v_gene: TRBV19; d_gene: TRBD1; abundance: -; CDR3aa: CASSNHGTALNEKLFF; CDR3nt: TGTGCCAGTAGTAACCATGGGACAGCCCTTAATGAAAAACTGTTTTTT
j_gene: TRBJ2-7; v_gene: TRBV5-1; d_gene: -; abundance: -; CDR3aa: CASSLRRDNGEQYF; CDR3nt: TGCGCCAGCAGCTTGCGGCGGGATAACGGCGAGCAGTACTTC
j_gene: TRBJ2-2; v_gene: TRBV27; d_gene: TRBD2; abundance: once; CDR3aa: CASSPTSATNTGELFF; CDR3nt: TGTGCCAGCAGTCCGACTAGCGCAACGAACACCGGGGAGCTGTTTTTT
j_gene: TRBJ2-1; v_gene: TRBV29-1; d_gene: TRBD2; abundance: once; CDR3aa: CSVGVAGGYNEQFF; CDR3nt: TGCAGCGTTGGGGTAGCGGGGGGTTACAATGAGCAGTTCTTC
j_gene: TRBJ2-5; v_gene: TRBV9; d_gene: TRBD1; abundance: -; CDR3aa: CASSPWTGGYSEETQYF; CDR3nt: TGTGCCAGCAGCCCGTGGACAGGGGGCTACTCGGAAGAGACCCAGTACTTC
j_gene: TRBJ2-2; v_gene: TRBV7-3; d_gene: -; abundance: -; CDR3aa: CASSLIGGATTGELFF; CDR3nt: TGTGCCAGCAGCTTAATTGGGGGGGCGACCACCGGGGAGCTGTTTTTT
j_gene: TRBJ2-7; v_gene: TRBV5-6; d_gene: -; abundance: once; CDR3aa: CASSLPYRPPYEQYF; CDR3nt: TGTGCCAGCAGCCTCCCATACAGGCCTCCCTACGAGCAGTACTTC